This record concerns one TCR beta chain sequence. The record originates from a study of T cell changes during pregnancy in multiple sclerosis. Assay used: immunoSEQ multiplex PCR; TCRdb lists only in-frame clones, some missing. Of more than 30,000 clones listed, 85% to 95% are singletons. The CDR3 runs 15 residues. Input material: PBMCs (not recorded whether the cells were cultured). The rearrangement joins TRBV12-2 to TRBJ1-5; TRBD1, the table's D call, lacks a check against the DNA. TRBV12-2 has pseudogene status. This receptor was obtained from a female donor with multiple sclerosis, enrolled in a pregnancy study. The CDR3 protein is CASRTPRQDNQPQHF. In nucleotides, the CDR3 is TGTGCAAGCCGAACACCTCGGCAGGACAATCAGCCCCAGCATTTT.